The TCR beta chain under discussion was sequenced for a study of blood T cell repertoires in COVID-19. About the study: Acute and convalescent COVID-19 samples came from the United States, Italy and Spain.

Per the original methods: Estimates of nucleated cell counts were drawn from the amplification of reference gene primers. Using immunoSEQ multiplex PCR, the repertoire was profiled, and TCRdb retains in-frame clones only, with some absent. For V, J and clone size, that table is used; D and trimming come from the DNA. The sample carries over 95,000 clones, approximately 84% recorded once. The V segment lost 5 bases and the J segment 3 bases; nucleotides outside the gene matches: 24. CDR1 and CDR2 from the germline V gene are ENHRY and SYGVKD. CDR3 length: 20 residues. The specimen sequenced was peripheral blood. The sequence came from a woman aged 60-75 years with acute or convalescent COVID-19. The chain is built from TRBV10-3 and TRBJ2-7, with 8 bases lining up with TRBD1. The CDR3 bases are TGTGCCATCAGTTTGCGGGGTCCAGGAATCAGGGGGCCGTCCCACTACGAGCAGTACTTC. Protein: CAISLRGPGIRGPSHYEQYF.